Given below is one T cell receptor (beta chain) in context. Its antigen is unknown. In a library made to pick up alpha chains, this beta chain is a stray read with a size that means little. These data come from a study of spatial heterogeneity in lung cancer. Study-level results: The number of expanded tumor alpha and beta chains correlated with mutation number. Nonsynonymous mutation counts, ubiquitous and regional, were tracked by the respective counts of ubiquitous and regional expanded TCRs.

The CDR3 runs 13 residues. CDR1 and CDR2 from the germline V gene are SGHDN and FVKESK. The germline V and J ends were trimmed by 1 base and 1 base, with 4 bases remaining between them. Time point in this sample: sample taken at primary tumor resection. The authors sequenced whole RNA from tumor, nontumor lung or frozen PBMC without sorting. A distinct unique molecular identifier was carried by each TCR cDNA molecule. MiXCR, applied by TCRdb to the 5' RACE reads, yields one record per CDR3 protein. The table records about 6,000 distinct CDR3 sequences, around 15% of them present only once. The source was lung tumor tissue, collected at surgery. This clonotype originated in a male donor with early-stage non-small cell lung cancer. This chain uses TRBV14 with TRBJ1-1; D unclear. As DNA, the CDR3 is TGTGCCAGCAGCCAAGTTGGGAACACTGAAGCTTTCTTT. Amino acids: CASSQVGNTEAFF.